One TCR beta chain is described in this entry. This entry is derived from a study of blood T cell repertoires in COVID-19. About the research overall: Sites in the United States, Italy and Spain provided acute and convalescent COVID-19 samples. Sources were T cells, B-cell-depleted T cells, or PBMCs; the material itself was cDNA or gDNA.

In the original analysis: Amplifying reference gene primers gave estimates of nucleated cell counts. Sequenced by immunoSEQ multiplex PCR; TCRdb stores in-frame clones only, minus some. V and J calls and clone size are as listed in that table; D and trimming were resolved from the DNA. The sample carries over 400,000 clones, about nine tenths recorded once. Germline V gene sequence: CDR1 ENHRY, CDR2 SYGVKD. The germline V and J ends were trimmed by 2 bases and 2 bases, with 12 bases remaining between them. CDR3 length: 15 amino acids. The sample consisted of peripheral blood. This TCR was sampled from a woman in her 30s with active or convalescent COVID-19. This chain connects TRBV10-3 to TRBJ1-1; a possible D gene is TRBD1 (6 bases). In nucleotides, the CDR3 is TGTGCCATCAGTGAGGCGGGGGGCGGTAACACTGAAGCTTTCTTT. It is translated as CAISEAGGGNTEAFF.